Sequencing of this T cell receptor beta chain was carried out in a study of blood T cell repertoires in COVID-19. About the study: The United States, Italy and Spain supplied acute and convalescent COVID-19 samples.

Some clones are missing from TCRdb's copy, which holds only in-frame ones; the method was immunoSEQ multiplex PCR. The sample includes approximately 270,000 clones, 80% to 85% of them seen just once. J lost 4 bases, V lost 1 base, and 4 bases had no gene match. The length of the CDR3 is 15 residues. CDR1 and CDR2 (germline): LNHNV, YYDKDF (reference sequence). V is TRBV15 and J is TRBJ2-1; TRBD1 aligns across 7 bases. Sequencing was carried out using peripheral blood. This sequence originates from a person between 70 and 80 years old with COVID-19, enrolled during active disease. CDR3 nucleotide sequence: TGTGCCACCAGCAGAGGAGGGACAGTATACAATGAGCAGTTCTTC. Translation gives CATSRGGTVYNEQFF. Combining the CDR3 with reference TRBV15 and TRBJ2-1 gives the whole variable domain DAMVIQNPRYQVTQFGKPVTLSCSQTLNHNVMYWYQQKSSQAPKLLFHYYDKDFNNEADTPDNFQSRRPNTSFCFLDIRSPGLGDTAMYLCATSRGGTVYNEQFFGPGTRLTVL.